The present entry profiles one T cell receptor beta chain with its context. Its antigen is unidentified. CDR3 and TCR beta VDJ profiling relied on a genomic DNA template. From the reads, TCRdb called clonotypes with MiXCR, one entry per CDR3 protein. The table has about 160,000 distinct CDR3 sequences, roughly 40% seen once. Germline trimming cut 2 bases from V and 2 bases from J; bases unmatched to any gene: 2. CDR1 and CDR2 from the germline V gene are GTSNPN and SVGIG (reference sequence). CDR3 length: 13 residues. These data are taken from a study of CD8+CD57+ T cells in acquired aplastic anemia. As for the study in general: Sorted CD4+ and CD8+ cells gave an average of around 3.1 ug of DNA. CD4+ cell libraries from healthy donors averaged about 10.8 million reads. General study findings and limits: Statistical testing detected no significant gap in CD8+ Simpson's diversity between patients and controls. Patients and controls had in common 25 to 30 CD8+ CDR3 sequences.

Sequenced material: sorted CD4+, CD8+, or CD8+CD57+ T cells (not recorded which) from PBMCs. V and J are TRBV30 and TRBJ2-7; 8 bases align to TRBD1. This TCR was recovered from a human donor in good health. CDR3 residues: CAWSPDRAYEQYF. The CDR3 bases are TGTGCCTGGAGTCCGGACAGGGCCTACGAGCAGTACTTC.